The present T cell receptor (beta chain) was sequenced within a study of shared clonotypes between healthy human individuals. V shed 5 bases and J 6 bases; nucleotides not matched to a gene: 3. Germline V CDR1 and CDR2: KGHSH, LQKENI. The CDR3 is 13 residues long. General observations from the study: The donor pool, a small one, limited the genetic and exposure-history diversity represented.

Sequenced by immunoSEQ multiplex PCR; TCRdb stores in-frame clones only, minus some. Among about 600,000 clones listed, about 97% were seen once. Concerning this clone: What it binds is unknown.

In the CD4+ fraction, cells were divided into CD45RA+ naive and CD45RA-negative memory subsets. The specimen sequenced was naive CD4+ T cells sorted from blood. Subset of the sample: CD45RA+ positively selected. The chain is built from TRBV18 and TRBJ1-4; 7 bases fit TRBD1. The TCR sequence derives from a woman aged 25 to 39 in good health. The CDR3 DNA reads as TGTGCCAGCTCAGTTGGGACAGATGAAAAACTGTTTTTT. Translation gives CASSVGTDEKLFF.